This T cell receptor (beta chain) was retrieved from a study of a mutant IDH1 vaccine in newly diagnosed glioma. General observations from the study: Among top peripheral T cell clonotypes, changes seemed unrelated to pseudoprogression.

Described time point: baseline, week 1 (first vaccination visit). Regarding treatment: pre-vaccination baseline after standard-of-care therapy. New WHO grade 3 or 4 IDH1-mutant, ATRX-lost astrocytomas were present in all donors. The data were produced by immunoSEQ multiplex PCR, yet TCRdb's version contains in-frame clones alone and is incomplete. The repertoire holds about 67,000 clones, with 83% as singletons. The CDR3 has 11 amino acids. Trimming cost V 5 bases and J 8 bases, with 12 bases left between them. From germline, CDR1 is DFQATT and CDR2 SNEGSKA (reference sequence). A word on this clone: The antigen remains undetermined.

The material was peripheral blood mononuclear cells (PBMCs), obtained from a glioma patient treated with radiotherapy, temozolomide or both. The TCR sequence derives from a woman between 18 and 29 years old with glioma. Some clones in this sample may be carry-over from other donors' samples. V is TRBV20-1 and J is TRBJ1-2; D gene unclear. CDR3 coding DNA: TGCAGTGCTCATGGTGGCGCAGGCTACACCTTC. Protein product: CSAHGGAGYTF.